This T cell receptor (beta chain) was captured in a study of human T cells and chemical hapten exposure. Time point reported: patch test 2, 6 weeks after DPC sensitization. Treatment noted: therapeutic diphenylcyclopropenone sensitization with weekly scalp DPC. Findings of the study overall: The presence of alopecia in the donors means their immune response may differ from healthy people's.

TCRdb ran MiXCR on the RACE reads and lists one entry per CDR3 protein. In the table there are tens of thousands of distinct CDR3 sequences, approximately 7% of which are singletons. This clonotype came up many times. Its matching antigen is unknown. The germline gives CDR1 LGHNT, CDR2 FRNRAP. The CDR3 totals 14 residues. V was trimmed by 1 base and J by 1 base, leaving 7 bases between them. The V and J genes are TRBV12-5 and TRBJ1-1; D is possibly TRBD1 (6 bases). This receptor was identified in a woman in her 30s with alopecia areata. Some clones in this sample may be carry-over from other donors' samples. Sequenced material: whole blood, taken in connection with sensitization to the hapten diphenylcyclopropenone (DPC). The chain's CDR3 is CASGLGGQNTEAFF. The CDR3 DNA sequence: TGTGCTAGTGGTTTGGGGGGACAGAACACTGAAGCTTTCTTT.